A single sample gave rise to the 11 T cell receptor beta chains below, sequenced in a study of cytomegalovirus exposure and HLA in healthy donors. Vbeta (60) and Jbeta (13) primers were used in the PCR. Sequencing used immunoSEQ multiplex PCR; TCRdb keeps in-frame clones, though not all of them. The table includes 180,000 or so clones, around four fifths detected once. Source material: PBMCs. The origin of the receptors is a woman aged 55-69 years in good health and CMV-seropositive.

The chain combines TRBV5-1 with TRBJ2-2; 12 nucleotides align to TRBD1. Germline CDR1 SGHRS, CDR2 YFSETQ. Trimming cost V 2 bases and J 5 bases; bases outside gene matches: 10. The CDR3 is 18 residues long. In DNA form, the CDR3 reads TGCGCCAGCAGCTTTTCTCCGGGACAGGGGGCTATAACCGGGGAGCTGTTTTTT. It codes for CASSFSPGQGAITGELFF.

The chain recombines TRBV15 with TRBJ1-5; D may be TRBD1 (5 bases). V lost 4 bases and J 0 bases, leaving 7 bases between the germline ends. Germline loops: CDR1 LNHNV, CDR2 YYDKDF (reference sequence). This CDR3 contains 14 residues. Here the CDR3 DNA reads TGTGCCACCAGCAATAGGGGTAGCAATCAGCCCCAGCATTTT. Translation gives CATSNRGSNQPQHF.

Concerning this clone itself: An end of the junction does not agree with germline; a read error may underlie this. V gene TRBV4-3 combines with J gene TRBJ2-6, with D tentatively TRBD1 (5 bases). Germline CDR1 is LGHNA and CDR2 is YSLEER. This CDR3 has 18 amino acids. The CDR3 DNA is TGCGCCAGCAGCCAAGATCGGGCCGGATTCTCTGGGGCCAACGGCCTGACTTTC. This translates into CASSQDRAGFSGANGLTF.

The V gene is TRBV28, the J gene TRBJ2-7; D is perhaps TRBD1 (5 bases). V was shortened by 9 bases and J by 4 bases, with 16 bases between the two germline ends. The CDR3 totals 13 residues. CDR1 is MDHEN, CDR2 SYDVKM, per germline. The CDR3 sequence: CASQGSSRYEQYF. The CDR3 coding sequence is TGTGCCAGTCAGGGATCGAGCCGGTACGAGCAGTACTTC.

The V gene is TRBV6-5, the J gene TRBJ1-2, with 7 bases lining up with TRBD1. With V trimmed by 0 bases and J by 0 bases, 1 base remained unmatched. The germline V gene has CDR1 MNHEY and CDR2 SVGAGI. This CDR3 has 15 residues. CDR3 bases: TGTGCCAGCAGTTACTCGGGGACAGCTAACTATGGCTACACCTTC. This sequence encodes CASSYSGTANYGYTF.

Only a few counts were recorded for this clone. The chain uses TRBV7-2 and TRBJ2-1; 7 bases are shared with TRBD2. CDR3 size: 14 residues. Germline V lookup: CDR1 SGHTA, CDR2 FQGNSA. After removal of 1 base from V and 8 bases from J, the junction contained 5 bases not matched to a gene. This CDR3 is CASSLVGTNDEQFF. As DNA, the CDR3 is TGTGCCAGCAGCTTAGTTGGGACTAATGATGAGCAGTTCTTC.

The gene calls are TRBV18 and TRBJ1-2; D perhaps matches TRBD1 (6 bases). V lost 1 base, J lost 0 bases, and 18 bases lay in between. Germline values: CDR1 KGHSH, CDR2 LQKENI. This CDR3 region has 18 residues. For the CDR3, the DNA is TGTGCCAGCTCACCACAGACAGGTGGATCTGCAGCTAACTATGGCTACACCTTC. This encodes CASSPQTGGSAANYGYTF.

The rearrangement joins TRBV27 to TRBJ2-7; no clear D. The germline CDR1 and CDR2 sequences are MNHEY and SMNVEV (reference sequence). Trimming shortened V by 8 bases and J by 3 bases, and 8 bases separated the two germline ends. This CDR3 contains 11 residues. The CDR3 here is CASRSYYEQYF. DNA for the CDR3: TGTGCCAGCCGTTCGTACTACGAGCAGTACTTC.

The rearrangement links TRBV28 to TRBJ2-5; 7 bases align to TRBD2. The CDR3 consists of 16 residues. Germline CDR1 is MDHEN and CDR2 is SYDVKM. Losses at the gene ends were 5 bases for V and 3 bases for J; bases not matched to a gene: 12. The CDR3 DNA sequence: TGTGCCAGCAGTCCCCGGACGTACCGGGGGGAAGAGACCCAGTACTTC. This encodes CASSPRTYRGEETQYF. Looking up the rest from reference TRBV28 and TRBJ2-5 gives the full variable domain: DVKVTQSSRYLVKRTGEKVFLECVQDMDHENMFWYRQDPGLGLRLIYFSYDVKMKEKGDIPEGYSVSREKKERFSLILESASTNQTSMYLCASSPRTYRGEETQYFGPGTRLLVL.

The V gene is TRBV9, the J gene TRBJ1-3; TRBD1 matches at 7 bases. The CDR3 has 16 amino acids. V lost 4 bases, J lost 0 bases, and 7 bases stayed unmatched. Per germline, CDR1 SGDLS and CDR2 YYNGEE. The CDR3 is CASSRQTGSSGNTIYF. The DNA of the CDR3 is TGTGCCAGCAGCCGCCAGACAGGGAGCTCTGGAAACACCATATATTTT.

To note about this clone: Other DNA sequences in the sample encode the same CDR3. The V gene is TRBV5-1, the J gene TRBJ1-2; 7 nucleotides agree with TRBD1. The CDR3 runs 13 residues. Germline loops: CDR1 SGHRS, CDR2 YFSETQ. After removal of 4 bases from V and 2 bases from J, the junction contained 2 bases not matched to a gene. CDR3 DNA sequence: TGCGCCAGCAGCCCGGGACAGAACTATGGCTACACCTTC. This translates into CASSPGQNYGYTF.